This T cell receptor (beta chain) was profiled in a study of cytomegalovirus exposure and HLA in healthy donors. V was shortened by 3 bases and J by 6 bases, with 12 bases between the two germline ends. This CDR3 spans 14 amino acids. The V gene's germline CDR1 is GTSNPN and CDR2 SVGIG (reference sequence). In the PCR, 60 Vbeta and 13 Jbeta primers were used. Clones were sequenced by immunoSEQ multiplex PCR, and TCRdb holds only the in-frame ones, with some missing. This table holds roughly 190,000 clones, roughly 76% found once. Comments on this clone: Its target is unknown.

Study-wide findings and caveats: Highest at DRB1 and lowest at HLA-C, TCR association rates differed among HLA loci in a later analysis.

Sequencing input: PBMCs. The chain carries TRBV30 and TRBJ1-6; D is unclear. The sequence derives from a woman aged 25 to 39 in good health and CMV-seropositive. CDR3 sequence reads: CAWRAPGGNSPLHF. In DNA form, the CDR3 reads TGTGCCTGGAGAGCCCCGGGAGGTAATTCACCCCTCCACTTT.